These 11 T cell receptor beta chains came from one sample sequenced in a study of cytomegalovirus exposure and HLA in healthy donors. The PCR employed 60 Vbeta primers together with 13 Jbeta primers. This table comes from immunoSEQ multiplex PCR, and its TCRdb copy is limited to in-frame clones, with some not included. This table holds under 200,000 clones, about four fifths found once. The sequencing sample was made of PBMCs. These receptors were collected from a woman aged 18 to 35 in good health and CMV-seronegative.

The chain combines TRBV9 with TRBJ2-5; 7 bases match TRBD2. In germline, CDR1 is SGDLS, CDR2 YYNGEE. The trim removed 0 bases at V and 5 bases at J, leaving 7 bases unmatched. The CDR3 has 15 residues. For the CDR3, the DNA is TGTGCCAGCAGCGTAGCTGGCGGGAGTGGGGAGACCCAGTACTTC. Translation: CASSVAGGSGETQYF.

The chain couples TRBV10-3 to TRBJ2-1; a weak D match, TRBD2 (5 bases). CDR3 length: 15 residues. Germline V gives CDR1 ENHRY, CDR2 SYGVKD. V was trimmed by 3 bases and J by 5 bases, leaving 14 bases between them. In nucleotides, the CDR3 is TGTGCCATCAGTGAACTTTCCGGGGAGAACAATGAGCAGTTCTTC. This codes for CAISELSGENNEQFF.

The chain combines TRBV11-2 with TRBJ2-2; D remains unclear. This CDR3 comprises 15 residues. The germline V gene encodes CDR1 SGHAT and CDR2 FQNNGV. Trimming took 1 base from V and 2 from J, leaving 8 bases between them. The CDR3 nucleotides are TGTGCCAGCAGCTTAGGGAGCAAAAACACCGGGGAGCTGTTTTTT. As protein: CASSLGSKNTGELFF.

In DNA, the CDR3 is TGTGCCAGCGTTCCGTCTCCCTCCTACGAGCAGTACTTC. This gives the protein CASVPSPSYEQYF. The chain has TRBV28 and TRBJ2-7, with D hard to call. V gave up 8 bases and J gave up 0 bases, with 11 bases separating them. The germline CDR1 and CDR2 sequences are MDHEN and SYDVKM. The CDR3 has 13 residues.

J is TRBJ2-1 and V is TRBV11-2; 7 nucleotides match TRBD2. V gave up 1 base and J gave up 12 bases; unmatched junction bases: 6. The length of the CDR3 is 13 residues. Germline V gives CDR1 SGHAT, CDR2 FQNNGV. Here the CDR3 reads CASSLGKRGMQFF. CDR3 nucleotides: TGTGCCAGCAGCTTAGGGAAGCGGGGAATGCAGTTCTTC.

This sequence joins TRBV28 and TRBJ2-6; no clear D. Germline lookup yields CDR1 MDHEN and CDR2 SYDVKM. The ends were cut back, 2 bases at V and 0 bases at J, with 2 bases in the middle. The CDR3 is made up of 14 amino acids. CDR3 region: CASSLHSGANVLTF. The CDR3 coding sequence is TGTGCCAGCAGTTTACACTCTGGGGCCAACGTCCTGACTTTC.

The chain joins TRBV10-3 to TRBJ1-2, with no clear D. V lost 0 bases, J lost 3 bases, and 11 bases lay in between. CDR1 is ENHRY and CDR2 is SYGVKD in the germline V gene. The length of the CDR3 is 15 residues. The CDR3 reads CAISESSGNDYGYTF. The CDR3 coding sequence is TGTGCCATCAGTGAGTCGTCGGGGAACGACTATGGCTACACCTTC.

This clone has a handful of counts. The rearrangement links TRBV29-1 to TRBJ1-1; D gene unclear. Trimming cost V 3 bases and J 1 base, with 9 bases left between them. Germline V CDR1 and CDR2: SQVTM, ANQGSEA. The length of the CDR3 is 13 residues. The CDR3 protein is CSVEWEGNTEAFF. DNA for the CDR3: TGCAGCGTTGAGTGGGAGGGGAACACTGAAGCTTTCTTT.

This clone was detected once. The rearrangement uses TRBV10-1 and TRBJ2-1; 7 nucleotides align to TRBD1. V was pared by 6 bases and J by 6 bases, with 2 bases of the junction left unmatched. Germline values: CDR1 WNHNN, CDR2 SYGVQD (reference sequence). The length of the CDR3 is 12 residues. Written as DNA, the CDR3 is TGCGCCAGCAGCGCAGGGGGCAATGAGCAGTTCTTC. Protein sequence: CASSAGGNEQFF.

This rearrangement joins TRBV30 to TRBJ2-7; 14 nucleotides agree with TRBD2. The CDR3 runs 12 residues. Germline assignment: CDR1 GTSNPN and CDR2 SVGIG (reference sequence). V lost 5 bases, J lost 6 bases, and 0 bases stayed unmatched. CDR3 bases: TGTGCCTGGGGACTAGCGGGAGGCGAGCAGTACGTC. This sequence encodes CAWGLAGGEQYV.

This chain joins TRBV7-2 and TRBJ1-2; TRBD1 might be the D (6 bases). The V end was cut by 1 base, the J end by 4 bases, with 19 bases between. The CDR3 runs 17 residues. Germline V CDR1 and CDR2: SGHTA, FQGNSA. The CDR3 region has the DNA TGTGCCAGCAGCTTAGAATTCCAGACAGGAGTTATCTATGGCTACACCTTC. Translated: CASSLEFQTGVIYGYTF.